Below are 18 T cell receptor beta chains sequenced from a single sample in a study of OX40 agonist ivuxolimab in advanced cancers. Assay: immunoSEQ multiplex PCR; the TCRdb copy retains only in-frame clones and omits some. The table shows over 60,000 clones, with 75% to 90% occurring only once. Sequencing was performed on CD4+ or CD8+ T cells sorted from blood, taken in a trial of the OX40 agonist ivuxolimab. These receptors were taken from an adult with an advanced solid tumor such as melanoma, head and neck, liver or kidney cancer.

The V and J genes are TRBV30 and TRBJ1-2; maybe TRBD1 (6 bases). V lost 5 bases, J lost 5 bases, and 12 bases lay in between. The CDR3 length is 12 residues. CDR1 is GTSNPN, CDR2 SVGIG, per germline (reference sequence). The CDR3 sequence: CAWGGSQYGYTF. CDR3 coding DNA: TGTGCCTGGGGGGGCAGCCAATATGGCTACACCTTC.

The V call is TRBV6-5, the J call TRBJ1-2; 8 nucleotides line up with TRBD1. V lost 6 bases and J lost 1; bases outside the gene matches: 4. The V gene's germline CDR1 is MNHEY and CDR2 SVGAGI. The CDR3 is 14 residues long. The CDR3 reads CASSKDRDNYGYTF. In DNA, the CDR3 is TGTGCCAGCAGCAAGGACAGGGATAACTATGGCTACACCTTC.

The gene calls are TRBV2 and TRBJ1-2; no clear D gene. Germline V gives CDR1 SNHLY, CDR2 FYNNEI. Between the trimmed V and J ends, which lost 7 bases and 5 bases, there was a span of 17 bases. The CDR3 covers 14 residues. The CDR3 is CASTRSENSYGYTF. CDR3 DNA sequence: TGTGCCAGCACCCGATCTGAGAATTCTTATGGCTACACCTTC.

The chain is built from TRBV5-4 and TRBJ1-5; no clear D. Germline V lookup: CDR1 SGHNT, CDR2 YYREEE (reference sequence). CDR3 length equals 15 residues. The V and J ends lost 0 bases and 0 bases respectively, with 7 bases between them. The CDR3 coding sequence is TGTGCCAGCAGCTTGGACGGATATAGCAATCAGCCCCAGCATTTT. It encodes CASSLDGYSNQPQHF.

This chain connects TRBV11-2 to TRBJ2-1; D ambiguous. Germline loops: CDR1 SGHAT, CDR2 FQNNGV. V gave up 0 bases and J gave up 14 bases, with 14 bases separating them. The CDR3 sequence is 13 residues long. CDR3 bases: TGTGCCAGCAGCTTAGATCACACCCAGGTGGAGTTCTTC. It yields the protein CASSLDHTQVEFF.

The count of this clone is one. The J gene is TRBJ1-2, the V gene TRBV27; a weak D match, TRBD1 (6 bases). Trimming removed 6 bases at V and 3 bases at J, with 17 bases between. There are 15 residues in the CDR3. The V gene's germline CDR1 is MNHEY and CDR2 SMNVEV (reference sequence). The CDR3 region is CASSYMGGQDYGYTF. The CDR3 coding sequence is TGTGCCAGCAGCTATATGGGGGGCCAGGACTATGGCTACACCTTC.

This sequence joins TRBV6-4 and TRBJ1-1; 9 positions agree with TRBD1. The CDR3 length is 14 residues. Germline V lookup: CDR1 MRHNA, CDR2 SNTAGT. Trimming took 6 bases from V and 3 from J; bases not matched to a gene: 5. In nucleotides, the CDR3 is TGTGCCAGCAGGACGACAGGGGGGGACACTGAAGCTTTCTTT. Translated: CASRTTGGDTEAFF.

The rearrangement uses TRBV19 and TRBJ1-4, with TRBD1 matching 9 bases. This CDR3 has 15 residues. Germline V gene data show CDR1 as LNHDA and CDR2 as SQIVND (reference sequence). J was trimmed by 7 bases and V by 6 bases; bases with no gene match: 9. The CDR3 sequence is CASSFGTGGREKLFF. CDR3 sequence (DNA): TGTGCCAGTAGCTTCGGTACAGGGGGCCGTGAAAAACTGTTTTTT.

CDR3 region: CASSLGVGGANVLTF. CDR3 sequence (DNA): TGTGCCAGCAGTTTAGGGGTAGGAGGGGCCAACGTCCTGACTTTC. The chain recombines TRBV28 with TRBJ2-6, with D unclear. With 2 bases removed from V and 4 bases from J, the gap between germline ends came to 9 bases. The CDR3 length is 15 residues. Germline V gene lookup returns CDR1 MDHEN and CDR2 SYDVKM.

The gene calls are TRBV7-3 and TRBJ1-2, with D possibly being TRBD1 (6 bases). Per the germline V gene, CDR1 is SGHTA and CDR2 is FQGTGA. The CDR3 consists of 15 residues. V was cut by 2 bases and J by 4 bases, with 14 bases left in between. The CDR3 spells CASSLSGEVPYGYTF. In DNA, the CDR3 is TGTGCCAGCAGCTTATCAGGGGAAGTTCCCTATGGCTACACCTTC.

V usage is TRBV28 and J usage is TRBJ1-2; D not certain. This CDR3 spans 13 amino acids. Trimming took 10 bases from V and 4 from J, leaving 16 bases between them. The germline V gene encodes CDR1 MDHEN and CDR2 SYDVKM. Here the CDR3 DNA reads TGTGCCATCCAGACCGACGGACTCTATGGCTACACCTTC. Its translation is CAIQTDGLYGYTF.

The chain links TRBV2 to TRBJ2-1; D is perhaps TRBD1 or TRBD2 (5 bases each). Germline V CDR1 and CDR2: SNHLY, FYNNEI. The CDR3 is 16 amino acids. The V end lost 7 bases, the J end lost 0 bases, and 16 bases lay between the germline ends. CDR3 region: CASTGPGPSSYNEQFF. In nucleotides, the CDR3 is TGTGCCAGCACTGGGCCGGGACCCAGCTCCTACAATGAGCAGTTCTTC.

The rearrangement uses TRBV30 and TRBJ2-2; TRBD2 is a possible D gene (7 bases). The V gene's germline CDR1 is GTSNPN and CDR2 SVGIG (reference sequence). Trimming pared 2 bases from V and 5 bases from J, leaving 18 bases between. CDR3 length equals 16 residues. The CDR3: CAWSSNRGGGTGELFF. CDR3 nucleotides: TGTGCCTGGAGTTCGAATCGAGGGGGGGGGACCGGGGAGCTGTTTTTT.

This sequence joins TRBV18 and TRBJ2-1; 10 bases match TRBD1. CDR1 and CDR2 from the germline V gene are KGHSH and LQKENI. J lost 5 bases, V lost 6 bases, and 7 bases had no gene match. CDR3 size: 15 residues. Here the CDR3 reads CASSRPGTGDNEQFF. The DNA of the CDR3 is TGTGCCAGCTCTCGTCCCGGGACAGGGGACAATGAGCAGTTCTTC.

The chain carries TRBV7-2 and TRBJ2-1; maybe TRBD2 (6 bases). Per the germline V gene, CDR1 is SGHTA and CDR2 is FQGNSA. Between the trimmed V and J ends, which lost 1 base and 6 bases, there was a span of 16 bases. The CDR3 is made up of 16 amino acids. The CDR3 coding sequence is TGTGCCAGCAGCTTAGGGTTCGGGAGATTTGGCAATGAGCAGTTCTTC. Protein sequence: CASSLGFGRFGNEQFF. Using reference TRBV7-2 and TRBJ2-1 for the parts outside the CDR3, the full variable domain is GAGVSQSPSNKVTEKGKDVELRCDPISGHTALYWYRQSLGQGLEFLIYFQGNSAPDKSGLPSDRFSAERTGGSVSTLTIQRTQQEDSAVYLCASSLGFGRFGNEQFFGPGTRLTVL.

The genes are TRBV28 and TRBJ1-5; TRBD1 matches at 7 bases. The germline gives CDR1 MDHEN, CDR2 SYDVKM. After removal of 3 bases from V and 0 bases from J, the junction contained 8 bases not matched to a gene. The CDR3 contains 17 residues. The CDR3 DNA reads TGTGCCAGCAGTTTTTTAGGACAGGAATATAGCAATCAGCCCCAGCATTTT. Protein sequence: CASSFLGQEYSNQPQHF. The variable domain in full, completed from reference TRBV28 and TRBJ1-5, reads DVKVTQSSRYLVKRTGEKVFLECVQDMDHENMFWYRQDPGLGLRLIYFSYDVKMKEKGDIPEGYSVSREKKERFSLILESASTNQTSMYLCASSFLGQEYSNQPQHFGDGTRLSIL.

V and J are TRBV6-4 and TRBJ2-1; TRBD1 agrees at 7 bases. With V trimmed by 10 bases and J by 6 bases, 15 bases remained unmatched. The CDR3 runs 15 residues. Germline V gene data show CDR1 as MRHNA and CDR2 as SNTAGT. In nucleotides, the CDR3 is TGTGCCACCTCAGAGTGGGCAGGGGGTGTCAATGAGCAGTTCTTC. Its translation is CATSEWAGGVNEQFF.

The chain carries TRBV28 and TRBJ1-4, with D perhaps TRBD1 (5 bases). CDR3 length equals 14 residues. Trimming took off 8 bases at V and 8 bases at J, with 18 bases between the two ends. Germline loops: CDR1 MDHEN, CDR2 SYDVKM. The CDR3: CASFSGTLGEKLFF. CDR3 sequence (DNA): TGTGCCAGCTTCAGCGGGACCTTAGGAGAAAAACTGTTTTTT. Using reference TRBV28 and TRBJ1-4 for the parts outside the CDR3, the full variable domain is DVKVTQSSRYLVKRTGEKVFLECVQDMDHENMFWYRQDPGLGLRLIYFSYDVKMKEKGDIPEGYSVSREKKERFSLILESASTNQTSMYLCASFSGTLGEKLFFGSGTQLSVL.